This T cell receptor (beta chain) was observed in a study of T cell repertoires in cytomegalovirus infection. Points from the study as a whole: Accumulated public TCR beta family frequency recognized individuals carrying CMV together with the relevant HLA.

A single record per CDR3 protein comes from TCRdb applying MiXCR to the reads. The sample carries about 890,000 distinct CDR3 sequences, more than 25% recorded once. V lost 3 bases and J lost 0, with 12 bases in between. The CDR3 covers 16 residues. On this clonotype: Its antigen remains unidentified.

The rearrangement links TRBV12-3 or TRBV12-4 to TRBJ1-3, with D possibly TRBD1 on 6 matching bases. The sequence was collected from a human donor in good health (CMV status not recorded). Some clones in this sample may be carry-over from other donors' samples. The material was cultured CD8+ T cells from PBMCs, obtained from culture after CMV antigen stimulation. CDR3 nucleotide sequence: TGTGCCAGCAGTTTCAGGACAGAGAGCTCTGGAAACACCATATATTTT. This gives the protein CASSFRTESSGNTIYF.